A single sample gave rise to the 12 T cell receptor beta chains below, sequenced in a study of radiation and T cells in renal cell carcinoma (dated by TCRdb to about 2020). Read against the paper, the sample's time point label means: baseline pretreatment blood. The sample's treatment or condition, from its label and the paper: 15 Gy SBRT to primary tumor, nephrectomy 4 weeks later. Receptor libraries were prepared by the immunoSEQ multiplex PCR assay. As stored in TCRdb, this immuneACCESS dataset retains in-frame rearrangements with V and J assigned. A fraction of the clones does not appear; measured against another copy, unresolved V genes explain less than half of the discrepancy, and the remainder lacks a known reason. The sample table holds 100,000 to 150,000 clones, of which roughly four fifths were seen once. The ten largest account for around 3% of the sample. Sequenced here: blood, sampled from a patient whose treatment included radiotherapy and nephrectomy. Source of these receptors: a woman aged 60-75 years with renal cell carcinoma.

This clone was recorded a few times. The J gene is TRBJ2-5, the V gene TRBV7-9, with TRBD2 as a possible D gene (6 bases). V was trimmed by 5 bases and J by 5 bases, leaving 18 bases between them. CDR3 length equals 15 residues. Per the germline V gene, CDR1 is SEHNR and CDR2 is FQNEAQ (reference sequence). The CDR3 reads CASSPGEGAAETQYF. DNA of the CDR3: TGTGCCAGCAGCCCGGGAGAGGGAGCCGCCGAGACCCAGTACTTC.

This chain joins TRBV6-5 and TRBJ2-7; D unresolved. V shed 6 bases and J shed 2 bases, with 17 bases lying between them. Germline CDR1 MNHEY, CDR2 SVGAGI. The CDR3 is made up of 15 amino acids. This CDR3 is CASSPLSMQTYEQYF. The DNA of the CDR3 is TGTGCCAGCAGCCCCCTCTCTATGCAGACCTACGAGCAGTACTTC.

This clone was detected only a few times. The V gene is TRBV9, the J gene TRBJ2-1; D is perhaps TRBD1 (6 bases). The CDR3 extends over 12 amino acids. Deletions cut 2 bases from V and 9 bases from J, with 9 bases between. CDR1 SGDLS and CDR2 YYNGEE come from the germline V gene. The DNA of the CDR3 is TGTGCCAGCAGCGTTACAGGGACTGAGCAGTTCTTC. Protein: CASSVTGTEQFF.

The chain employs TRBV6-5 and TRBJ1-5; the D is unclear. Germline lookup yields CDR1 MNHEY and CDR2 SVGAGI. V was pared by 2 bases and J by 8 bases, with 10 bases between. The CDR3 has 13 amino acids. The chain's CDR3 is CASSYRWSEPQHF. The CDR3 DNA is TGTGCCAGCAGTTACAGGTGGTCAGAGCCCCAGCATTTT.

The J gene is TRBJ2-7, the V gene TRBV9; perhaps TRBD2 as D (5 bases). CDR1 and CDR2 (germline): SGDLS, YYNGEE. Trimming took 7 bases from V and 4 from J, leaving 18 bases between them. The CDR3 covers 14 residues. CDR3 loop: CASSRVADTYEQYF. In DNA form, the CDR3 reads TGTGCCAGCTCGCGGGTGGCGGATACTTACGAGCAGTACTTC.

The rearrangement uses TRBV19 and TRBJ2-7, with D possibly TRBD2 on 5 matching bases. Germline CDR1 LNHDA, CDR2 SQIVND (reference sequence). The V gene lost 1 base and the J gene lost 2 bases, with 9 bases spanning the gap. This CDR3 spans 14 amino acids. CDR3 sequence reads: CASSIGGLAYEQYF. The CDR3 bases are TGTGCCAGTAGTATAGGAGGGTTGGCCTACGAGCAGTACTTC. The full variable domain, with the rest looked up from reference TRBV19 and TRBJ2-7, is DGGITQSPKYLFRKEGQNVTLSCEQNLNHDAMYWYRQDPGQGLRLIYYSQIVNDFQKGDIAEGYSVSREKKESFPLTVTSAQKNPTAFYLCASSIGGLAYEQYFGPGTRLTVT.

In this sample, this clone turned up once. The CDR3 bases are TGTGCCAGCCGCAGCGAAGAGACCCAGTACTTC. Protein product: CASRSEETQYF. The J gene is TRBJ2-5, the V gene TRBV18; D ambiguous. With 8 bases removed from V and 3 bases from J, the gap between germline ends came to 7 bases. Germline CDR1 reads KGHSH; CDR2 reads LQKENI. CDR3 length: 11 residues.

The chain combines TRBV9 with TRBJ2-3; no definite D call. The CDR3 runs to 13 residues. Trimming shortened V by 1 base and J by 0 bases, and 3 bases separated the two germline ends. Germline V lookup: CDR1 SGDLS, CDR2 YYNGEE. CDR3 amino acids: CASSVTSTDTQYF. The CDR3 DNA reads TGTGCCAGCAGCGTAACTAGCACAGATACGCAGTATTTT.

This clone was seen more than once but under ten times. The chain links TRBV6-6 to TRBJ1-1; a weak D match, TRBD1 (6 bases). V shed 0 bases and J shed 11 bases, with 16 bases lying between them. Germline CDR1 is MNHNY and CDR2 is SVGAGI (reference sequence). CDR3 size: 14 residues. The CDR3 DNA reads TGTGCCAGCAGTTACTCGATGGGAGGGGGTGGGGCTTTCTTT. It yields the protein CASSYSMGGGGAFF.

This chain joins TRBV7-3 and TRBJ2-2; maybe TRBD2 (5 bases). V lost 1 base and J lost 2, with 23 bases in between. The CDR3 is made up of 20 amino acids. CDR1 is SGHTA, CDR2 FQGTGA, per germline. The CDR3 reads CASSLMITAQGGPNTGELFF. The CDR3 DNA reads TGTGCCAGCAGCTTAATGATAACAGCCCAAGGAGGCCCAAACACCGGGGAGCTGTTTTTT.

The chain is built from TRBV9 and TRBJ2-5, with no clear D. The ends were cut back, 0 bases at V and 0 bases at J, with 12 bases in the middle. Germline V lookup: CDR1 SGDLS, CDR2 YYNGEE. The CDR3 is 16 amino acids. The CDR3 DNA is TGTGCCAGCAGCGTAGCTCCGAGCCTTGACCAAGAGACCCAGTACTTC. Translating it yields CASSVAPSLDQETQYF.

V gene TRBV5-1 combines with J gene TRBJ2-7; tentatively, D is TRBD2 (6 bases). Looked up from germline, CDR1 is SGHRS and CDR2 is YFSETQ. V was shortened by 2 bases and J by 2 bases, with 14 bases between the two germline ends. The CDR3 is 15 residues long. The CDR3 loop reads CASSFTASAAYEQYF. Here the CDR3 DNA reads TGCGCCAGCAGCTTCACGGCTAGCGCAGCCTACGAGCAGTACTTC.